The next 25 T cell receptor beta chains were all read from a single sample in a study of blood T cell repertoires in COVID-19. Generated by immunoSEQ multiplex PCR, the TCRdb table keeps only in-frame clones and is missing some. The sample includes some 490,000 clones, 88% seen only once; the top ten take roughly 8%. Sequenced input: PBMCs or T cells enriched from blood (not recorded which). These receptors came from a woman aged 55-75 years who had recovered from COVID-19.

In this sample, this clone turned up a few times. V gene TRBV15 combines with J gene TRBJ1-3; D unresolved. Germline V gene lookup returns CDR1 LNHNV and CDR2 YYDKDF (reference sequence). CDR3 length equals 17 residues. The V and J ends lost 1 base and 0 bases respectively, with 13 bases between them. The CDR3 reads CATSRVLTPSSGNTIYF. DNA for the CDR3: TGTGCCACCAGCAGAGTCTTGACACCGAGCTCTGGAAACACCATATATTTT.

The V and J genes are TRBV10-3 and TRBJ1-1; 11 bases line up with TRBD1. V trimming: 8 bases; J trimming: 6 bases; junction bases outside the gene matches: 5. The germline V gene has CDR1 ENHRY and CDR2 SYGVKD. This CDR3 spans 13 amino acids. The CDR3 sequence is CAILGTGGSEAFF. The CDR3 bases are TGTGCCATCTTAGGGACAGGGGGTTCTGAAGCTTTCTTT.

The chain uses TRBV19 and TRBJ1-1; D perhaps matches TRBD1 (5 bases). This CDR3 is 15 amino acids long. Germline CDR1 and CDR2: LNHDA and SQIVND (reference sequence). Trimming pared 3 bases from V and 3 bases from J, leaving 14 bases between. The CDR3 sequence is CASSIAQGEDTEAFF. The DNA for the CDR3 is TGTGCCAGTAGTATCGCGCAGGGTGAGGACACTGAAGCTTTCTTT.

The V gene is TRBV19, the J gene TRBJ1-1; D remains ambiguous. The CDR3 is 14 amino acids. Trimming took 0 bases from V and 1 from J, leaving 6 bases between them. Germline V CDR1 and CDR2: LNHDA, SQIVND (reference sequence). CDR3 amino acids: CASSIDRWNTEAFF. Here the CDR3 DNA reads TGTGCCAGTAGTATAGACAGATGGAACACTGAAGCTTTCTTT.

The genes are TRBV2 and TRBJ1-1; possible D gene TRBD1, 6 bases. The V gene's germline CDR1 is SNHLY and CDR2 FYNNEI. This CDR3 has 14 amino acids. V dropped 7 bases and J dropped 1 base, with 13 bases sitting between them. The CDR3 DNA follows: TGTGCCAGCACCCTACAGGGACCGAACACTGAAGCTTTCTTT. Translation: CASTLQGPNTEAFF.

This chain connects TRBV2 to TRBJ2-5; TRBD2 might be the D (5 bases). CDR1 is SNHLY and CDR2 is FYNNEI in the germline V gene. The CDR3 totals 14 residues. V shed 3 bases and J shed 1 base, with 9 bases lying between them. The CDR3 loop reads CASSDAAGQETQYF. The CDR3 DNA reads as TGTGCCAGCAGTGACGCCGCGGGCCAAGAGACCCAGTACTTC.

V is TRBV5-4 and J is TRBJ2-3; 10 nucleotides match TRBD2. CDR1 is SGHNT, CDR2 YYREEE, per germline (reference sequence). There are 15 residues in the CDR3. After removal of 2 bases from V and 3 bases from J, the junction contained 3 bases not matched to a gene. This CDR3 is CASSFKGLATDTQYF. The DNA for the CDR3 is TGTGCCAGCAGCTTCAAGGGACTAGCGACAGATACGCAGTATTTT.

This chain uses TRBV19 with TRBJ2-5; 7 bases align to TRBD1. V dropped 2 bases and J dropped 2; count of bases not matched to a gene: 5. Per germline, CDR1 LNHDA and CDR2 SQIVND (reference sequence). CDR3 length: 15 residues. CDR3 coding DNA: TGTGCCAGTAGTATACGACAGGGCCCACAAGAGACCCAGTACTTC. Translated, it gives CASSIRQGPQETQYF.

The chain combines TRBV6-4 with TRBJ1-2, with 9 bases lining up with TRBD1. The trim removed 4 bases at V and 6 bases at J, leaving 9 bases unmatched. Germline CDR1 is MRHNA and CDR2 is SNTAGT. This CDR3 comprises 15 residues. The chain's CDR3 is CASSVDLGTGNGYTF. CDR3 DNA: TGTGCCAGCAGTGTCGACCTAGGGACAGGGAATGGCTACACCTTC.

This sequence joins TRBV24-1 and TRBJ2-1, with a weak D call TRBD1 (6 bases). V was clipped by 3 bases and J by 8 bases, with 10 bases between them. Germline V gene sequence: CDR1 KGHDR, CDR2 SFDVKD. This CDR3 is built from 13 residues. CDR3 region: CATSDPNRDEQFF. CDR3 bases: TGTGCCACCAGTGATCCAAACAGGGATGAGCAGTTCTTC.

The CDR3 spells CASFRTGGTEAFF. The CDR3 DNA follows: TGTGCCAGCTTCCGGACAGGGGGCACTGAAGCTTTCTTT. J is TRBJ1-1 and V is TRBV6-5, with 10 bases identical to TRBD1. CDR3 length: 13 residues. V shed 8 bases and J 4 bases; nucleotides not matched to a gene: 4. Germline V gene data show CDR1 as MNHEY and CDR2 as SVGAGI.

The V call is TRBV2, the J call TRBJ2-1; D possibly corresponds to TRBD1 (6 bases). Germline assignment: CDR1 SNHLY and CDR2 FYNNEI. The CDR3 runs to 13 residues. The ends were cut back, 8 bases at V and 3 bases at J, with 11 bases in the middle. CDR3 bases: TGTGCCAGCCTCAACAGGGACTACAATGAGCAGTTCTTC. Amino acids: CASLNRDYNEQFF.

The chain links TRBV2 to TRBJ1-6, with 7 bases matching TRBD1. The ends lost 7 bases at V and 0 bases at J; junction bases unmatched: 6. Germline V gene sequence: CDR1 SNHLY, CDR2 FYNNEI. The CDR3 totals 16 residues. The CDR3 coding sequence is TGTGCCAGCAAGGGACAGATGAGCTCCTATAATTCACCCCTCCACTTT. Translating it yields CASKGQMSSYNSPLHF.

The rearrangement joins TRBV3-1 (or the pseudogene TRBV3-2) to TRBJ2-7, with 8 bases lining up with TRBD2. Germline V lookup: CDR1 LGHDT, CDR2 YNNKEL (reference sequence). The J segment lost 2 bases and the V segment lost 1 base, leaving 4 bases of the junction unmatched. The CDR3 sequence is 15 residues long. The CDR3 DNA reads TGTGCCAGCAGCCAAGGTCCCGGGGGGGCCTACGAGCAGTACGTC. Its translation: CASSQGPGGAYEQYV.

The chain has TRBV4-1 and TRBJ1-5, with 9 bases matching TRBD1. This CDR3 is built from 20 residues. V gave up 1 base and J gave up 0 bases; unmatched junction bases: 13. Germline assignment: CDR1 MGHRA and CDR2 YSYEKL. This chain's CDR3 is CASSQARLRDRENSNQPQHF. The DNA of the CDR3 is TGCGCCAGCAGCCAAGCAAGGCTCCGGGACAGGGAGAATAGCAATCAGCCCCAGCATTTT.

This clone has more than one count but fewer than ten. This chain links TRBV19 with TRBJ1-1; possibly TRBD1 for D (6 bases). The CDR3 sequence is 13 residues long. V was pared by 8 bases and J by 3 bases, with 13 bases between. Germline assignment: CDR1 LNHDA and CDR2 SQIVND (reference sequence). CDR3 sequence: CASQSTGYTEAFF. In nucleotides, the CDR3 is TGTGCCAGTCAAAGTACAGGGTACACTGAAGCTTTCTTT.

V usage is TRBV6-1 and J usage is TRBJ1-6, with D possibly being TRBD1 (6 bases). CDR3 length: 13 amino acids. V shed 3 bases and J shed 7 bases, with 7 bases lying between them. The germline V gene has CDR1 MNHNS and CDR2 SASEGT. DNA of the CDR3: TGTGCCAGCAGTGAGGGGGCCAATTCACCCCTCCACTTT. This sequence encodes CASSEGANSPLHF.

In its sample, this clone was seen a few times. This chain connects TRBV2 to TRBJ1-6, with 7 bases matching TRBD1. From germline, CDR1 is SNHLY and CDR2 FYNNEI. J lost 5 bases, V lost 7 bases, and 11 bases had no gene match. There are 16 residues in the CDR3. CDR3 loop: CASIYTLGQNNSPLHF. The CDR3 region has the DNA TGTGCCAGCATTTATACCCTGGGACAGAATAATTCACCCCTCCACTTT.

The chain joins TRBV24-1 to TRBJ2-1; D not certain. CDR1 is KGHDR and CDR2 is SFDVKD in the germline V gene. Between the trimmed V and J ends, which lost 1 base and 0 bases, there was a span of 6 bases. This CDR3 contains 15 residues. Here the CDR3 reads CATSDFQSSYNEQFF. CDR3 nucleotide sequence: TGTGCCACCAGTGATTTCCAGTCCTCCTACAATGAGCAGTTCTTC.

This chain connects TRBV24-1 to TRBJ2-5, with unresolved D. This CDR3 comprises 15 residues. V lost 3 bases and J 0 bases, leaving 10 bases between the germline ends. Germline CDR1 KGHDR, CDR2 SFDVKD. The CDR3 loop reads CATSDPRGNQETQYF. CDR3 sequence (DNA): TGTGCCACCAGTGATCCGCGAGGCAACCAAGAGACCCAGTACTTC.

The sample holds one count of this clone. CDR3 protein: CASSSLGGQGNYGYTF. In DNA, the CDR3 is TGTGCCAGCAGCTCCCTTGGGGGACAGGGCAACTATGGCTACACCTTC. V gene TRBV9 combines with J gene TRBJ1-2; 9 nucleotides agree with TRBD1. Losses at the gene ends were 4 bases for V and 2 bases for J; bases not matched to a gene: 9. This CDR3 comprises 16 residues. Germline assignment: CDR1 SGDLS and CDR2 YYNGEE. The full variable domain, in which reference TRBV9 and TRBJ1-2 provide the parts outside the CDR3, is DSGVTQTPKHLITATGQRVTLRCSPRSGDLSVYWYQQSLDQGLQFLIQYYNGEERAKGNILERFSAQQFPDLHSELNLSSLELGDSALYFCASSSLGGQGNYGYTFGSGTRLTVV.

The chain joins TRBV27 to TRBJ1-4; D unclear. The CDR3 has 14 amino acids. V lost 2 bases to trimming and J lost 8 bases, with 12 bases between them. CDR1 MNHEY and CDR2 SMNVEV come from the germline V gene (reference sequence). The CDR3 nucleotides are TGTGCCAGCAGTTTAGAAGGGAGGAAAGAAAAACTGTTTTTT. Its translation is CASSLEGRKEKLFF. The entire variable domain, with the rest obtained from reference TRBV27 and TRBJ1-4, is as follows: EAQVTQNPRYLITVTGKKLTVTCSQNMNHEYMSWYRQDPGLGLRQIYYSMNVEVTDKGDVPEGYKVSRKEKRNFPLILESPSPNQTSLYFCASSLEGRKEKLFFGSGTQLSVL.

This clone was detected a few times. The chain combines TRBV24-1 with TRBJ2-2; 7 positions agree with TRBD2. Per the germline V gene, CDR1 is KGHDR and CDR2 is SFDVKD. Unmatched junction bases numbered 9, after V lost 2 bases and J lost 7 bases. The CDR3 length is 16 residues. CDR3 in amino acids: CATSDSSGDRIGELFF. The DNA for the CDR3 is TGTGCCACCAGTGATTCCAGCGGGGATCGGATCGGGGAGCTGTTTTTT.

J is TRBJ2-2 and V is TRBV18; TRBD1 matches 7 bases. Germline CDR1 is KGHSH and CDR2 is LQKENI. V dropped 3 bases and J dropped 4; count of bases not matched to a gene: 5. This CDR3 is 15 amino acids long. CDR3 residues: CASSPQGEFTGELFF. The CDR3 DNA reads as TGTGCCAGCTCACCGCAGGGGGAGTTCACCGGGGAGCTGTTTTTT. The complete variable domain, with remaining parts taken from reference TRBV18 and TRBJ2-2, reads NAGVMQNPRHLVRRRGQEARLRCSPMKGHSHVYWYRQLPEEGLKFMVYLQKENIIDESGMPKERFSAEFPKEGPSILRIQQVVRGDSAAYFCASSPQGEFTGELFFGEGSRLTVL.

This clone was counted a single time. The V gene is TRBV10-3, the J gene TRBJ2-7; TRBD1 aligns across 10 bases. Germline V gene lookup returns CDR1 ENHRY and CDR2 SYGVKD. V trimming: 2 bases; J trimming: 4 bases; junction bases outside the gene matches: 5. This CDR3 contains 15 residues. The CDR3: CAISEAPGQGYEQYF. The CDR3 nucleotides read TGTGCCATCAGTGAGGCGCCGGGACAGGGGTACGAGCAGTACTTC.